The 7 T cell receptor beta chains reported below all come from one sample, sequenced in a study of blood T cell repertoires in COVID-19. This table comes from immunoSEQ multiplex PCR, and its TCRdb copy is limited to in-frame clones, with some not included. In the table there are some 40,000 clones, approximately 90% of which are singletons. The material sequenced was peripheral blood. The source of these receptors is a man in his fifties with COVID-19, enrolled during active disease.

The rearrangement links TRBV7-9 to TRBJ2-3; 8 bases line up with TRBD1. Trimming at V came to 2 bases and at J to 1 base, leaving 2 bases not matched to a gene. Germline values: CDR1 SEHNR, CDR2 FQNEAQ (reference sequence). The CDR3 has 15 residues. The CDR3: CASSLWGQGTDTQYF. The CDR3 bases are TGTGCCAGCAGCTTATGGGGACAGGGCACAGATACGCAGTATTTT.

This clone was found a few times. The chain is built from TRBV12-3 or TRBV12-4 and TRBJ2-1; tentatively, D is TRBD1 (5 bases). CDR3 length: 11 amino acids. V was shortened by 5 bases and J by 10 bases, with 9 bases between the two germline ends. CDR3 nucleotides: TGTGCCAGCAGTCCGAACAGGGAGCAGTTCTTC. Translated: CASSPNREQFF.

This chain connects TRBV2 to TRBJ1-4, with 8 bases that match TRBD1. This CDR3 has 14 amino acids. CDR1 is SNHLY and CDR2 is FYNNEI in the germline V gene. J gave up 6 bases and V 4 bases, and 4 bases lay outside the gene matches. Here the CDR3 DNA reads TGTGCCAGCAGTGTGGGGACAGGATATGAAAAACTGTTTTTT. Its translation is CASSVGTGYEKLFF.

The chain combines TRBV6-5 with TRBJ2-7; 12 bases are a match to TRBD2. Trimming removed 2 bases from V and 4 bases from J; junction bases left unmatched: 3. Germline CDR1 is MNHEY and CDR2 is SVGAGI. This CDR3 is 15 amino acids long. The CDR3 DNA is TGTGCCAGCAGTTACAGCGGGACTAGCGGGTACGAGCAGTACTTC. This gives the protein CASSYSGTSGYEQYF.

This CDR3 is CASSLAQGLLAAQPQHF. CDR3 DNA: TGTGCCAGCAGCTTAGCACAGGGCCTGCTCGCAGCTCAGCCCCAGCATTTT. The V gene is TRBV7-9, the J gene TRBJ1-5, with D possibly being TRBD1 (6 bases). From germline, CDR1 is SEHNR and CDR2 FQNEAQ (reference sequence). The CDR3 spans 17 residues. Trimming left V 0 bases short and J 6 bases short, with 18 bases between.

The rearrangement joins TRBV29-1 to TRBJ2-3; possibly TRBD1 for D (6 bases). CDR1 and CDR2 (germline): SQVTM, ANQGSEA. V lost 7 bases, J lost 7 bases, and 12 bases lay in between. This CDR3 is built from 11 residues. The CDR3 sequence is CSAAGEHTQYF. The CDR3 nucleotides read TGCAGCGCCGCAGGGGAACATACGCAGTATTTT.

The chain has TRBV7-9 and TRBJ1-2, with 7 nucleotides matching TRBD1. Germline trimming cut 1 base from V and 4 bases from J; bases unmatched to any gene: 9. The CDR3 is 16 residues long. Germline loops: CDR1 SEHNR, CDR2 FQNEAQ (reference sequence). CDR3: CASSLGRQGVGYGYTF. The CDR3, as DNA: TGTGCCAGCAGCTTAGGACGACAGGGTGTTGGCTATGGCTACACCTTC.